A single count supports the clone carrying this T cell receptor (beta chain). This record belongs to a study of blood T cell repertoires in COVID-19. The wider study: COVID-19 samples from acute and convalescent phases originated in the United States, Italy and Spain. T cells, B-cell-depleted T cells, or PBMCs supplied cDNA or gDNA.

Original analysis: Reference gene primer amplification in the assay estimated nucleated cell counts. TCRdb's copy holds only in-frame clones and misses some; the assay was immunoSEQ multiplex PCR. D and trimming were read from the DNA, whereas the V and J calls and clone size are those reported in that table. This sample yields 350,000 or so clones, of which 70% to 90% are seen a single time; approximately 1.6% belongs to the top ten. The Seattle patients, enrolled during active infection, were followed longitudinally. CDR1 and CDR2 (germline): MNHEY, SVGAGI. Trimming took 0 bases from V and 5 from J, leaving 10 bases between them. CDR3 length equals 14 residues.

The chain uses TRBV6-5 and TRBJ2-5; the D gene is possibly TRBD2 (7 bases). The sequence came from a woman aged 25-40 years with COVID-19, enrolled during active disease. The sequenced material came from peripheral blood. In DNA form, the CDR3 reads TGTGCCAGCAGTTACTCGAGGGGGGGGGAGACCCAGTACTTC. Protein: CASSYSRGGETQYF.